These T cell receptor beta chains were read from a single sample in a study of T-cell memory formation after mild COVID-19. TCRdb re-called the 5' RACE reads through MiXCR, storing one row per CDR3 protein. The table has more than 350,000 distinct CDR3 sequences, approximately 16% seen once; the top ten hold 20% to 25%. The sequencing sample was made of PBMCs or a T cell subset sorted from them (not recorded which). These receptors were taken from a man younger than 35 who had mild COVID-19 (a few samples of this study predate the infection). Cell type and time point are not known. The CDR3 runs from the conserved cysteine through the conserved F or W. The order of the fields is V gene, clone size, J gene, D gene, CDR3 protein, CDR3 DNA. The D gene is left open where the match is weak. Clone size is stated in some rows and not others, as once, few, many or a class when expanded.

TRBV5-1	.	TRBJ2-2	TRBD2	CASSLARRGANTGELFF	TGCGCCAGCAGCTTGGCCAGGCGGGGGGCGAACACCGGGGAGCTGTTTTTT
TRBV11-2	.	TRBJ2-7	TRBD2	CASSYLVPVSSGVPIGYEQYF	TGTGCCAGCAGCTACCTCGTCCCGGTGTCTAGCGGGGTTCCGATAGGCTACGAGCAGTACTTC
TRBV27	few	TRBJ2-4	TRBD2	CASSPSGASFDIQYF	TGTGCCAGCAGCCCTAGCGGGGCCTCTTTTGACATTCAGTACTTC
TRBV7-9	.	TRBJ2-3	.	CASSLVTSTDTQYF	TGTGCCAGCAGCCTGGTCACTAGCACAGATACGCAGTATTTT
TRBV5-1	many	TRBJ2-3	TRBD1	CASSHSRTGITDTQYF	TGCGCCAGCAGCCACTCAAGGACAGGGATCACAGATACGCAGTATTTT
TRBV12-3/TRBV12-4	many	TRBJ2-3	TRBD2	CASSPGLAGGDTQYF	TGTGCCAGCAGTCCCGGACTAGCGGGGGGTGATACGCAGTATTTT
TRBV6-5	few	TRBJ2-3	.	CASSNNGQPSTDTQYF	TGTGCCAGCAGTAACAACGGACAGCCTAGCACAGATACGCAGTATTTT
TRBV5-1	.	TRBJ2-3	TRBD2	CASSSGAGVPDTQYF	TGCGCCAGCTCCTCGGGAGCGGGGGTTCCAGATACGCAGTATTTT
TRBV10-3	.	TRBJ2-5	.	CAISERREETQYF	TGTGCCATCAGTGAGAGGCGAGAAGAGACCCAGTACTTC
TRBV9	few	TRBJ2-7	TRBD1	CASSALPGQGGEQYF	TGTGCCAGCAGCGCCCTCCCGGGACAGGGAGGCGAGCAGTACTTC
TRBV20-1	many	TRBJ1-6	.	CSAPDRSSYNSPLHF	TGCAGTGCTCCCGACCGGAGCTCCTATAATTCACCCCTCCACTTT
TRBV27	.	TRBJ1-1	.	CASTKGGLGTEAFF	TGTGCCAGCACCAAGGGGGGACTAGGCACTGAAGCTTTCTTT
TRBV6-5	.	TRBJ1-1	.	CASSYSSRGAAFF	TGTGCCAGCAGTTACTCGAGTAGGGGGGCAGCTTTCTTT
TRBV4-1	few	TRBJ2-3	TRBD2	CASSQDRLAGGFTDTQYF	TGCGCCAGCAGCCAAGATAGGCTAGCGGGGGGATTCACAGATACGCAGTATTTT
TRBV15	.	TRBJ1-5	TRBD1	CATSLDRVGQPQHF	TGTGCCACCAGTCTGGACAGGGTCGGTCAGCCCCAGCATTTT
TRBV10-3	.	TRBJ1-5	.	CAISTSGENQPQHF	TGTGCCATCAGCACTTCAGGGGAAAATCAGCCCCAGCATTTT
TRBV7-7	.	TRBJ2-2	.	CASSLADGGELFF	TGTGCCAGCAGCTTAGCCGACGGCGGGGAGCTGTTTTTT
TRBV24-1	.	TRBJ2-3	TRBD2	CATSDWGGGDTQYF	TGTGCCACCAGTGACTGGGGCGGGGGTGATACGCAGTATTTT